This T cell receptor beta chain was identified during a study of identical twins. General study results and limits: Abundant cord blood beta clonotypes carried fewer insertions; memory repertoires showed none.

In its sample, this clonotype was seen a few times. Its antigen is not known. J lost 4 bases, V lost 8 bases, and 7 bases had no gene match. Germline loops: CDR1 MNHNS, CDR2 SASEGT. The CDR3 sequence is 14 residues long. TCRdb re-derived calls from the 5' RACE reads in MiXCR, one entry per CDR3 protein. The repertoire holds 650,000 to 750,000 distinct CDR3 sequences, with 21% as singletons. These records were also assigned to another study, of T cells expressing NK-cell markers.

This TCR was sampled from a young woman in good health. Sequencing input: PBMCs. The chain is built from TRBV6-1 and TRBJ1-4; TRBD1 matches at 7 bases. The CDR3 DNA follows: TGTGCCAGCGCTAGGGGACAGCTTAATGAAAAACTGTTTTTT. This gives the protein CASARGQLNEKLFF.